The source of this T cell receptor (beta chain) is a study of beta chain features in type 1 diabetes. Study context: Examined across all samples were 90 million to 130 million sorted cells.

The whole isolated RNA underwent reverse transcription, so sequencing captured expressed TCRB transcripts. Clones were read by immunoSEQ multiplex PCR, and TCRdb kept only the in-frame ones, dropping some. Among 400,000 or so clones listed, over 9% were seen once. Study-level points and caveats: There was a moderate but significant shortening of TCRB CDR3s in all four CD4+ subsets of Type 1 diabetes patients. Equally in patients and controls, PCR might preferentially amplify shorter templates.

Only a few counts were recorded for this clone. The antigen is unknown. The CDR3 runs 16 residues. V lost 5 bases and J lost 10; bases outside the gene matches: 16. Germline CDR1 is SGHVS and CDR2 is FNYEAQ. This receptor was identified in a man aged 25-45 years with type 1 diabetes. Sequenced material: central memory CD4+ T cells from blood. The rearrangement links TRBV7-6 to TRBJ2-5, with 10 bases that match TRBD2. CDR3 DNA: TGTGCCAGCAGCCCTAGTGGGCTAGCGGGGGTAGGGGGCCAGTACTTC. Translation gives CASSPSGLAGVGGQYF.